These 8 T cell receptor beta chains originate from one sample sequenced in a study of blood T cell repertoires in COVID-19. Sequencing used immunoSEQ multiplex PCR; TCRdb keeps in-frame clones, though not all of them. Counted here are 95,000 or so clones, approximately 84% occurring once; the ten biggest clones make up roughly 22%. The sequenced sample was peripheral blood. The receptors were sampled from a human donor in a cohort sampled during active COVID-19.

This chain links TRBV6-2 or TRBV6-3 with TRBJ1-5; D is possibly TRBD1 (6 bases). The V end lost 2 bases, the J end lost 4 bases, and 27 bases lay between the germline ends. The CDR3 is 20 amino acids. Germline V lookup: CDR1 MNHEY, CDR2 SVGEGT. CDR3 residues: CASSYKEGHHILSHNQPQHF. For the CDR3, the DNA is TGTGCCAGCAGTTACAAAGAGGGACACCATATCCTCTCCCATAATCAGCCCCAGCATTTT.

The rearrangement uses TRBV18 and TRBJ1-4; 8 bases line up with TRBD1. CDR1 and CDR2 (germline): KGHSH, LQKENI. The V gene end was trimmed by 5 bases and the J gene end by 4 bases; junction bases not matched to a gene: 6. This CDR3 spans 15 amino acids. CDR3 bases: TGTGCCAGCTCAGGACAGGGCCGAGTTAATGAAAAACTGTTTTTT. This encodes CASSGQGRVNEKLFF.

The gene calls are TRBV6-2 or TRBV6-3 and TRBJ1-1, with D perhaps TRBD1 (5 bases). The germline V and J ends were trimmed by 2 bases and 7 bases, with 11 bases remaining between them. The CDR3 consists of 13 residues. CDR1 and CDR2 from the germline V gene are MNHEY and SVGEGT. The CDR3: CASSYDRTLEAFF. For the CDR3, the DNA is TGTGCCAGCAGTTACGACAGAACCCTTGAAGCTTTCTTT.

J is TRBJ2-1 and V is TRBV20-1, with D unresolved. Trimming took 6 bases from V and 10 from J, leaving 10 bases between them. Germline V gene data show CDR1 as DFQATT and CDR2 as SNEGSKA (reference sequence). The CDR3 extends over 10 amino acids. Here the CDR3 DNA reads TGCAGTGCCCTCTTTGAGGAGCAGTTCTTC. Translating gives CSALFEEQFF.

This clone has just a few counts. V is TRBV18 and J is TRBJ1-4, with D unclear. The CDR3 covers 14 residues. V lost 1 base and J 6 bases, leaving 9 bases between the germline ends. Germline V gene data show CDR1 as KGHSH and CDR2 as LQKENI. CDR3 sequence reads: CASSPRNGDEKLFF. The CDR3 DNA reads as TGTGCCAGCTCACCACGTAACGGGGATGAAAAACTGTTTTTT.

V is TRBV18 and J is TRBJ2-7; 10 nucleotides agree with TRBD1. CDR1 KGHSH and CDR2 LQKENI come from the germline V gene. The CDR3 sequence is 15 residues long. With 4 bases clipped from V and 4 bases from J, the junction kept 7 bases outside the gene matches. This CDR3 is CASSLTGTGVYEQYF. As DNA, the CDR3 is TGTGCCAGCTCACTAACCGGGACAGGGGTGTACGAGCAGTACTTC.

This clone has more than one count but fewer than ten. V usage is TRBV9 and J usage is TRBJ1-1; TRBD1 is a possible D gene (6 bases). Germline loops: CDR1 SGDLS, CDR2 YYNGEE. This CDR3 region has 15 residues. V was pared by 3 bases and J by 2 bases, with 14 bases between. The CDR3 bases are TGTGCCAGCAGCGCCACCAGGGGCGCAAACACTGAAGCTTTCTTT. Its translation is CASSATRGANTEAFF.

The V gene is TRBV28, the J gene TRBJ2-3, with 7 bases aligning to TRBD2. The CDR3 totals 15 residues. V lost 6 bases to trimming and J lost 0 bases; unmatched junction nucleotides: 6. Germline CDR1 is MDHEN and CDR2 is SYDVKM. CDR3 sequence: CASRPSGGSTDTQYF. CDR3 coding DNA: TGTGCCAGCAGGCCTAGCGGAGGGAGCACAGATACGCAGTATTTT. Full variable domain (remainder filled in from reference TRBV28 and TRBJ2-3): DVKVTQSSRYLVKRTGEKVFLECVQDMDHENMFWYRQDPGLGLRLIYFSYDVKMKEKGDIPEGYSVSREKKERFSLILESASTNQTSMYLCASRPSGGSTDTQYFGPGTRLTVL.